These 21 T cell receptor beta chains share one sample of origin, sequenced in a study of blood T cell repertoires in COVID-19. The table came from immunoSEQ multiplex PCR; TCRdb's copy has only in-frame clones and leaves some out. The table has 90,000 to 130,000 clones, approximately 80% seen once. Input material: peripheral blood. These TCRs come from a woman in her fifties or sixties with acute or convalescent COVID-19.

The V gene is TRBV11-3, the J gene TRBJ2-7; tentative D call: TRBD1 (5 bases). V was clipped by 2 bases and J by 3 bases, with 14 bases between them. This CDR3 comprises 15 residues. In germline, CDR1 is SGHNT, CDR2 YENEEA. CDR3 nucleotide sequence: TGTGCCAGCAGCTTAAGGGCAGGGTCGGGCTACGAGCAGTACTTC. This codes for CASSLRAGSGYEQYF.

The chain's CDR3 is CASSQDRFQGGGTDTQYF. CDR3 sequence (DNA): TGCGCCAGCAGCCAAGATAGGTTCCAGGGAGGGGGCACAGATACGCAGTATTTT. This rearrangement joins TRBV4-3 to TRBJ2-3; 7 nucleotides match TRBD2. The CDR3 runs to 18 residues. Germline V CDR1 and CDR2: LGHNA, YSLEER. The V gene end was trimmed by 0 bases and the J gene end by 1 base; junction bases not matched to a gene: 10.

This rearrangement joins TRBV6-5 to TRBJ2-7, with 7 bases that match TRBD2. The V segment lost 8 bases and the J segment 0 bases; nucleotides outside the gene matches: 10. The CDR3 length is 15 residues. Per the germline V gene, CDR1 is MNHEY and CDR2 is SVGAGI. The DNA for the CDR3 is TGTGCCAGCGGTCCGGGGGGTCTCGGCTCCTACGAGCAGTACTTC. This encodes CASGPGGLGSYEQYF.

This chain uses TRBV4-2 with TRBJ1-4, with D possibly TRBD1 on 5 matching bases. The CDR3 spans 16 residues. In germline, CDR1 is LGHNA, CDR2 YNFKEQ. V lost 2 bases, J lost 4 bases, and 14 bases lay in between. DNA of the CDR3: TGTGCCAGCAGCCAATCAGTCGGGACTTATAATGAAAAACTGTTTTTT. Translating it yields CASSQSVGTYNEKLFF.

The chain employs TRBV4-1 and TRBJ2-3, with a weak D call TRBD2 (6 bases). Trimming took off 0 bases at V and 3 bases at J, with 13 bases between the two ends. The CDR3 is 16 residues long. Germline CDR1 and CDR2: MGHRA and YSYEKL. CDR3 DNA: TGCGCCAGCAGCCAAGATAGGGTAGCGGTGACAGATACGCAGTATTTT. Its protein product is CASSQDRVAVTDTQYF.

The V gene is TRBV29-1, the J gene TRBJ1-1; no clear D gene. This CDR3 has 10 amino acids. Between the trimmed V and J ends, which lost 4 bases and 4 bases, there was a span of 4 bases. CDR1 is SQVTM, CDR2 ANQGSEA, per germline. CDR3 sequence (DNA): TGCAGCGTTGCCTCCACTGAAGCTTTCTTT. This encodes CSVASTEAFF.

This chain links TRBV29-1 with TRBJ1-4; no clear D. Germline values: CDR1 SQVTM, CDR2 ANQGSEA. V dropped 6 bases and J dropped 7 bases, with 15 bases sitting between them. The CDR3 has 13 residues. CDR3 amino acids: CSVLGKNGEKLFF. DNA for the CDR3: TGCAGCGTCCTCGGGAAGAATGGTGAAAAACTGTTTTTT.

The chain carries TRBV30 and TRBJ1-5; 8 bases map to TRBD1. This CDR3 has 15 residues. In germline, CDR1 is GTSNPN, CDR2 SVGIG (reference sequence). V was pared by 3 bases and J by 3 bases, with 7 bases of the junction left unmatched. This CDR3 is CAWRRQGRANQPQHF. For the CDR3, the DNA is TGTGCCTGGAGACGACAGGGGAGGGCCAATCAGCCCCAGCATTTT.

This rearrangement joins TRBV7-2 to TRBJ2-5; maybe TRBD2 (6 bases). Germline CDR1 reads SGHTA; CDR2 reads FQGNSA. The length of the CDR3 is 13 residues. Between the trimmed V and J ends, which lost 2 bases and 5 bases, there was a span of 9 bases. The CDR3 loop reads CASSLRGLETQYF. The CDR3 bases are TGTGCCAGCAGCTTACGGGGACTCGAGACCCAGTACTTC.

The chain joins TRBV25-1 to TRBJ1-2, with a weak D call TRBD1 (5 bases). V was shortened by 5 bases and J by 3 bases, with 13 bases between the two germline ends. The V gene's germline CDR1 is MGHDK and CDR2 SYGVNS. The length of the CDR3 is 14 residues. The CDR3 is CASSPDSRYYGYTF. CDR3 DNA: TGTGCCAGCAGTCCCGACAGCAGGTACTATGGCTACACCTTC.

The chain links TRBV5-4 to TRBJ1-5; no firm D call. This CDR3 is 13 amino acids long. Trimming removed 3 bases from V and 7 bases from J, with 11 bases in between. Germline V CDR1 and CDR2: SGHNT, YYREEE (reference sequence). CDR3 amino acids: CASSYGEGQPQHF. The CDR3 nucleotides read TGTGCCAGCAGCTACGGGGAGGGACAGCCCCAGCATTTT.

The V gene is TRBV6-5, the J gene TRBJ2-7, with 9 bases identical to TRBD1. With V trimmed by 7 bases and J by 5 bases, 12 bases remained unmatched. Germline loops: CDR1 MNHEY, CDR2 SVGAGI. The CDR3 is 15 residues long. This chain's CDR3 is CASNGPGQGINEQYF. The CDR3 DNA reads TGTGCCAGCAACGGGCCGGGACAGGGCATCAACGAGCAGTACTTC.

CDR3 nucleotides: TGTGCCAGCACCATCGGGTCAGGGTACTATGGCTACACCTTC. Its protein product is CASTIGSGYYGYTF. V and J are TRBV3-1 (or the pseudogene TRBV3-2) and TRBJ1-2; D might be TRBD1 (5 bases). The V end was cut by 7 bases, the J end by 3 bases, with 15 bases between. This CDR3 is built from 14 residues. Germline lookup yields CDR1 LGHDT and CDR2 YNNKEL (reference sequence).

The chain has TRBV29-1 and TRBJ2-5; weak D call: TRBD2 (6 bases). V dropped 7 bases and J dropped 1 base, with 13 bases sitting between them. The CDR3 spans 13 residues. CDR1 and CDR2 (germline): SQVTM, ANQGSEA. This CDR3 reads CSAAGGAQETQYF. DNA of the CDR3: TGCAGCGCGGCCGGCGGGGCCCAAGAGACCCAGTACTTC.

The V call is TRBV11-2, the J call TRBJ2-1; 12 nucleotides agree with TRBD1. CDR3 length: 14 residues. Per germline, CDR1 SGHAT and CDR2 FQNNGV. J was trimmed by 8 bases and V by 4 bases; bases with no gene match: 3. CDR3 nucleotide sequence: TGTGCCAGCAGCTCCGGGACAGGGGGCTATGAGCAGTTCTTC. It encodes CASSSGTGGYEQFF.

The chain is built from TRBV7-2 and TRBJ2-1; 9 nucleotides align to TRBD2. Germline V gene sequence: CDR1 SGHTA, CDR2 FQGNSA. This CDR3 is built from 15 residues. Losses at the gene ends were 5 bases for V and 3 bases for J; bases not matched to a gene: 5. The CDR3, as DNA: TGTGCCAGCAGCCTATCGACTAGCGGCTACAATGAGCAGTTCTTC. Residues: CASSLSTSGYNEQFF.

This sequence joins TRBV7-2 and TRBJ1-1; D is possibly TRBD1 (6 bases). Germline V CDR1 and CDR2: SGHTA, FQGNSA. With 2 bases removed from V and 6 bases from J, the gap between germline ends came to 16 bases. The CDR3 loop spans 15 amino acids. The CDR3 reads CASSLPKTGIPEAFF. The CDR3 region has the DNA TGTGCCAGCAGCTTACCGAAGACAGGCATCCCTGAAGCTTTCTTT.

The chain combines TRBV7-2 with TRBJ2-5, with 8 bases identical to TRBD2. With 1 base clipped from V and 7 bases from J, the junction kept 14 bases outside the gene matches. CDR3 length: 17 amino acids. Germline V gene sequence: CDR1 SGHTA, CDR2 FQGNSA. CDR3: CASSLDFPGGGDGTQYF. The DNA of the CDR3 is TGTGCCAGCAGCTTAGATTTTCCGGGGGGGGGAGACGGGACCCAGTACTTC.

The V call is TRBV3-1 (or the pseudogene TRBV3-2), the J call TRBJ2-2; D is unresolved. The V and J ends lost 4 bases and 1 base respectively, with 4 bases between them. Per the germline V gene, CDR1 is LGHDT and CDR2 is YNNKEL (reference sequence). The length of the CDR3 is 13 residues. CDR3 amino acids: CASSPRNTGELFF. As DNA, the CDR3 is TGTGCCAGCAGCCCCCGGAACACCGGGGAGCTGTTTTTT.

This clone appeared once. V is TRBV4-3 and J is TRBJ2-7; 10 positions match TRBD1. Germline trimming cut 2 bases from V and 6 bases from J; bases unmatched to any gene: 4. The germline CDR1 and CDR2 sequences are LGHNA and YSLEER. The CDR3 is made up of 14 amino acids. CDR3 in DNA: TGCGCCAGCAGCCAACAGGACAGGGGGGGCGAGCAGTACTTC. Translated, it gives CASSQQDRGGEQYF.

The chain has TRBV19 and TRBJ1-5, with TRBD1 matching 7 bases. V trimming: 4 bases; J trimming: 5 bases; junction bases outside the gene matches: 5. CDR3 length: 14 residues. Germline CDR1 and CDR2: LNHDA and SQIVND (reference sequence). This CDR3 reads CASSRQGYDQPQHF. The DNA of the CDR3 is TGTGCCAGTAGTAGACAGGGTTATGATCAGCCCCAGCATTTT.